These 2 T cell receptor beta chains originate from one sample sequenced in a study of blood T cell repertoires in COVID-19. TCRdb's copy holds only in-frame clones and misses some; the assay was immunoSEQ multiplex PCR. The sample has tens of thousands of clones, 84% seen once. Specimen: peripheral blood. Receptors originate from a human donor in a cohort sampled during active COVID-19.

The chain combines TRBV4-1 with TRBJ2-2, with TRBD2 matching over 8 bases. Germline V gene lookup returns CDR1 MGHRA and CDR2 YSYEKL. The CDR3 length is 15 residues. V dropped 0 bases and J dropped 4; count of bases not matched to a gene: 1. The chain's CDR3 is CASSQESGGTGELFF. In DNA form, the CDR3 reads TGCGCCAGCAGCCAAGAAAGCGGGGGCACCGGGGAGCTGTTTTTT.

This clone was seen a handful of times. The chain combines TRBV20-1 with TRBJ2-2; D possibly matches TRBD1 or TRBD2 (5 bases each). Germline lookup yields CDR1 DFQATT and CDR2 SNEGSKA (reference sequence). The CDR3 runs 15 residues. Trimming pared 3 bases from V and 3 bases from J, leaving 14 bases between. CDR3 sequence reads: CSASEGHSYTGELFF. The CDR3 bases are TGCAGTGCTAGTGAGGGGCACTCCTACACCGGGGAGCTGTTTTTT.